The 18 T cell receptor beta chains below all came from one sample that was sequenced in a study of blood T cells in healthy people across ages. Using a J-beta primer mix together with a sample-barcoded 5' primer, a second PCR was run for roughly 7 to 12 cycles. TCRdb processed the 5' RACE reads anew with MiXCR; each CDR3 protein has one entry. Among 600,000 to 1,000,000 distinct CDR3 sequences, just under 25% were seen once, and the ten largest hold under 4.5%. This same sample was also part of a study on T cells of mothers and their children.

The sample consisted of blood. These receptors were obtained from a boy younger than 18 in good health.

A few counts support this clonotype. This sequence joins TRBV7-2 and TRBJ2-5; the D call may be TRBD1 or TRBD2 (6 bases each). V shed 5 bases and J shed 5 bases, with 12 bases lying between them. The CDR3 is 13 residues long. Germline assignment: CDR1 SGHTA and CDR2 FQGNSA. The CDR3 DNA is TGTGCCAGCAGCCCGGGGGCATGGGAGACCCAGTACTTC. This sequence encodes CASSPGAWETQYF.

The J gene is TRBJ1-4, the V gene TRBV20-1; D is unresolved. Trimming removed 2 bases at V and 0 bases at J, with 10 bases between. Germline V gene lookup returns CDR1 DFQATT and CDR2 SNEGSKA (reference sequence). This CDR3 region has 15 residues. This CDR3 is CSARHFFTTNEKLFF. CDR3 sequence (DNA): TGCAGTGCTAGACATTTTTTCACAACTAATGAAAAACTGTTTTTT.

This clonotype has just a few counts. This chain links TRBV12-3 or TRBV12-4 with TRBJ2-5; D is uncertain. The CDR3 loop spans 11 amino acids. With 6 bases removed from V and 3 bases from J, the gap between germline ends came to 5 bases. The CDR3 is CASSTEETQYF. The CDR3, as DNA: TGTGCCAGCAGCACGGAAGAGACCCAGTACTTC.

As to this clonotype: This may arise from a read error, as a much more abundant clone is one base away. CDR3 loop: CASSDHTEAFF. The DNA for the CDR3 is TGTGCCAGCAGTGACCACACTGAAGCTTTCTTT. V is TRBV25-1 and J is TRBJ1-1, with D uncertain. Germline values: CDR1 MGHDK, CDR2 SYGVNS. This CDR3 is 11 amino acids long. V gave up 3 bases and J gave up 3 bases, with 2 bases separating them.

This clonotype occurred a few times. The chain is built from TRBV21-1 and TRBJ1-1. TRBV21-1 is designated a pseudogene. This CDR3 comprises 17 residues. The CDR3 sequence is CASSKDLRGTQNTEAFF. The CDR3, as DNA: TGTGCCAGCAGCAAAGATTTGCGTGGAACTCAGAACACTGAAGCTTTCTTT.

The table lists this clonotype with a few counts. The genes are TRBV11-2 and TRBJ2-1, with D maybe TRBD2 (6 bases). The CDR3 loop spans 17 amino acids. Germline CDR1 reads SGHAT; CDR2 reads FQNNGV. With 0 bases removed from V and 2 bases from J, the gap between germline ends came to 14 bases. In DNA, the CDR3 is TGTGCCAGCAGCTTAGATGGTAGCGGATCTCCCTACAATGAGCAGTTCTTC. Its translation: CASSLDGSGSPYNEQFF.

This clonotype appeared a few times. This rearrangement joins TRBV6-5 to TRBJ2-1; 10 bases are shared with TRBD2. Germline V lookup: CDR1 MNHEY, CDR2 SVGAGI. CDR3 length: 15 amino acids. V trimming: 0 bases; J trimming: 9 bases; junction bases outside the gene matches: 5. Written as DNA, the CDR3 is TGTGCCAGCAGTTACTCGCCTAGCGGGAGTTCTGAGCAGTTCTTC. This encodes CASSYSPSGSSEQFF.

The V gene is TRBV7-3, the J gene TRBJ2-1, with D possibly matching TRBD1 (6 bases). The CDR3 is made up of 13 amino acids. V lost 6 bases and J lost 5, with 11 bases in between. Germline V gene sequence: CDR1 SGHTA, CDR2 FQGTGA. The chain's CDR3 is CASRGAGDNEQFF. The CDR3 DNA sequence: TGTGCCAGCAGGGGGGCCGGAGACAATGAGCAGTTCTTC.

At least ten counts were recorded for this clonotype. The chain couples TRBV2 to TRBJ1-5; D not certain. The CDR3 length is 15 residues. Germline V gene data show CDR1 as SNHLY and CDR2 as FYNNEI. V was pared by 2 bases and J by 2 bases, with 10 bases between. CDR3 amino acids: CASSETGGGNQPQHF. The CDR3 DNA follows: TGTGCCAGCAGTGAAACGGGAGGTGGCAATCAGCCCCAGCATTTT.

V and J are TRBV20-1 and TRBJ1-5, with D hard to call. Germline CDR1 is DFQATT and CDR2 is SNEGSKA (reference sequence). Trimming removed 1 base from V and 5 bases from J, with 15 bases in between. This CDR3 contains 15 residues. The DNA of the CDR3 is TGCAGTGCTAGAGTGGAGACGTTGGACGATCAGCCCCAGCATTTT. Translating gives CSARVETLDDQPQHF.

The table lists this clonotype with a few counts. J is TRBJ1-5 and V is TRBV6-5; D remains unclear. This CDR3 has 15 residues. The ends were cut back, 2 bases at V and 5 bases at J, with 13 bases in the middle. Looked up from germline, CDR1 is MNHEY and CDR2 is SVGAGI. The DNA of the CDR3 is TGTGCCAGCAGTTACAGGGTGGGAGACGATCAGCCCCAGCATTTT. Translation gives CASSYRVGDDQPQHF.

This chain links TRBV24-1 with TRBJ2-3; the D is unclear. Germline V gene data show CDR1 as KGHDR and CDR2 as SFDVKD. The V and J ends lost 3 bases and 5 bases respectively, with 14 bases between them. The CDR3 is 15 amino acids. CDR3 protein: CATSDTRQTGDTQYF. The CDR3 DNA sequence: TGTGCCACCAGTGATACCCGCCAGACGGGAGATACGCAGTATTTT.

This clonotype was seen a handful of times. The gene calls are TRBV25-1 and TRBJ1-6; TRBD1 aligns across 9 bases. Germline CDR1 MGHDK, CDR2 SYGVNS. Unmatched junction bases numbered 3, after V lost 10 bases and J lost 5 bases. The CDR3 length is 13 residues. The CDR3 region has the DNA TGTGCCACCGGACAGGGGAATAATTCACCCCTCCACTTT. It encodes CATGQGNNSPLHF.

This clonotype was seen at least ten times. The chain links TRBV27 to TRBJ2-1; possibly TRBD2 for D (6 bases). The CDR3 loop spans 14 amino acids. The V end lost 5 bases, the J end lost 0 bases, and 8 bases lay between the germline ends. Germline V gene data show CDR1 as MNHEY and CDR2 as SMNVEV (reference sequence). CDR3 residues: CASSLSGSYNEQFF. The CDR3 DNA is TGTGCCAGCAGTCTTAGCGGCTCCTACAATGAGCAGTTCTTC.

The chain employs TRBV11-2 and TRBJ1-1; D remains unclear. The germline gives CDR1 SGHAT, CDR2 FQNNGV. The CDR3 runs 15 residues. V lost 0 bases and J lost 0, with 8 bases in between. The CDR3 sequence: CASSLERWVNTEAFF. CDR3 nucleotide sequence: TGTGCCAGCAGCTTAGAGCGATGGGTGAACACTGAAGCTTTCTTT.

This clonotype was picked up a small number of times. This chain joins TRBV28 and TRBJ2-4; D is possibly TRBD1 (6 bases). The CDR3 contains 15 residues. Germline V lookup: CDR1 MDHEN, CDR2 SYDVKM. The V end was cut by 6 bases, the J end by 5 bases, with 17 bases between. CDR3 nucleotide sequence: TGTGCCAGCAGCGGCAGGGGTTTAGGGGAAAACATTCAGTACTTC. This translates into CASSGRGLGENIQYF. The full variable domain, with the rest looked up from reference TRBV28 and TRBJ2-4, is DVKVTQSSRYLVKRTGEKVFLECVQDMDHENMFWYRQDPGLGLRLIYFSYDVKMKEKGDIPEGYSVSREKKERFSLILESASTNQTSMYLCASSGRGLGENIQYFGAGTRLSVL.

The J gene is TRBJ2-5, the V gene TRBV6-2 or TRBV6-3; 7 bases are shared with TRBD2. The tail of the sequence fits TRBJ2-1 better, so the J call may be wrong. CDR1 and CDR2 (germline): MNHEY, SVGEGT. The CDR3 has 14 residues. The CDR3 DNA sequence: TGTGCCAGCAGTTCGGGACTACCCGACAATGAGCAGTTCTTC. Protein: CASSSGLPDNEQFF.

This clonotype was seen more than once but under ten times. The CDR3 nucleotides are TGTGCCAGCAGCCAACCCACAGGTTCAACTAATGAAAAACTGTTTTTT. Protein sequence: CASSQPTGSTNEKLFF. J is TRBJ1-4 and V is TRBV3-1; the D gene is possibly TRBD1 (5 bases). Germline V lookup: CDR1 LGHDT, CDR2 YNNKEL (reference sequence). CDR3 length: 16 residues. V was trimmed by 2 bases and J by 0 bases, leaving 10 bases between them.